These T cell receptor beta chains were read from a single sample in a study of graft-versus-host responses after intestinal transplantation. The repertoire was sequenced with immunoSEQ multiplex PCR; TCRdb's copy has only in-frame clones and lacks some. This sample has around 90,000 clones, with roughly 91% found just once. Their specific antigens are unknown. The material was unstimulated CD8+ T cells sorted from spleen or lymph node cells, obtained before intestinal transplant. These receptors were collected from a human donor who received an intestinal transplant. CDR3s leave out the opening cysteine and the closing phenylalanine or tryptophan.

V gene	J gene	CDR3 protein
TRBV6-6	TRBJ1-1	ASSYVARTLNTEAF
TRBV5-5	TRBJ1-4	ASSLLSRTGTENEKLF
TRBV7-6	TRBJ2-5	ASSLQFGETQY
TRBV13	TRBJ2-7	ASSHGQYEQY
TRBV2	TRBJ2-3	ASSEWRSRTDTQY
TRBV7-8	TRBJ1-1	ASSSDRELNTEAF
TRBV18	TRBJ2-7	ASSPDGQGSSHEQY
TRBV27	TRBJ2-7	ASSTRQGSYEQY
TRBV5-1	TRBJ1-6	ASGEGGAPLH
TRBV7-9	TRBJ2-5	ASSLGYVGETQY